The 23 T cell receptor beta chains reported below all come from one sample, sequenced in a study of cytomegalovirus exposure and HLA in healthy donors. PCR was performed using 60 Vbeta and 13 Jbeta primers. Generated by immunoSEQ multiplex PCR, the TCRdb table keeps only in-frame clones and is missing some. The data contain 150,000 to 200,000 clones, about 85% of them seen just once; the ten biggest clones take up approximately 0.4%. The sequencing sample was made of PBMCs. The receptor source for this set is a male donor in good health and CMV-seropositive.

The table lists this clone with a few counts. The chain has TRBV27 and TRBJ2-3; maybe TRBD1 (5 bases). This CDR3 comprises 12 residues. Per germline, CDR1 MNHEY and CDR2 SMNVEV (reference sequence). V shed 8 bases and J shed 11 bases, with 17 bases lying between them. The CDR3 reads CASPPVQGLQYF. CDR3 in DNA: TGTGCCAGCCCCCCAGTCCAGGGTCTGCAGTATTTT.

The V call is TRBV9, the J call TRBJ2-3; a possible D gene is TRBD2 (6 bases). Trimming cost V 0 bases and J 1 base, with 9 bases left between them. Germline V CDR1 and CDR2: SGDLS, YYNGEE. The CDR3 totals 15 residues. The CDR3 loop is CASSVGASGTDTQYF. In DNA form, the CDR3 reads TGTGCCAGCAGCGTAGGGGCTAGCGGCACAGATACGCAGTATTTT.

This sequence joins TRBV10-3 and TRBJ1-6, with no clear D. V dropped 8 bases and J dropped 8 bases, with 10 bases sitting between them. CDR1 ENHRY and CDR2 SYGVKD come from the germline V gene. The CDR3 totals 12 residues. DNA of the CDR3: TGTGCCATCCGAGATGCGGATTCACCCCTCCACTTT. Translation: CAIRDADSPLHF.

This clone has a single count. The chain has TRBV19 and TRBJ2-6; D gene unclear. V dropped 1 base and J dropped 2 bases, with 12 bases sitting between them. CDR1 is LNHDA and CDR2 is SQIVND in the germline V gene (reference sequence). The CDR3 runs to 17 residues. CDR3 protein: CASSIGGLPPGANVLTF. As DNA, the CDR3 is TGTGCCAGTAGTATAGGAGGCCTCCCACCTGGGGCCAACGTCCTGACTTTC. Drawing the rest from reference TRBV19 and TRBJ2-6, the complete variable domain is DGGITQSPKYLFRKEGQNVTLSCEQNLNHDAMYWYRQDPGQGLRLIYYSQIVNDFQKGDIAEGYSVSREKKESFPLTVTSAQKNPTAFYLCASSIGGLPPGANVLTFGAGSRLTVL.

The chain carries TRBV20-1 and TRBJ1-2, with D perhaps matching TRBD1 (6 bases). The CDR3 runs to 10 residues. Trimming removed 2 bases at V and 13 bases at J, with 11 bases between. Per germline, CDR1 DFQATT and CDR2 SNEGSKA (reference sequence). The CDR3 nucleotides read TGCAGTGCTAGAAGGACAGAGGCCACCTTC. Translated: CSARRTEATF.

The chain links TRBV4-3 to TRBJ2-7; the D gene is possibly TRBD1 (6 bases). Germline V CDR1 and CDR2: LGHNA, YSLEER. Deletions cut 0 bases from V and 1 base from J, with 19 bases between. The CDR3 extends over 18 amino acids. The CDR3 sequence: CASSQERVGGRNSYEQYF. The CDR3 bases are TGCGCCAGCAGCCAAGAGAGGGTAGGGGGACGTAATTCCTACGAGCAGTACTTC.

V gene TRBV27 combines with J gene TRBJ1-4; D gene unclear. V was clipped by 3 bases and J by 13 bases, with 21 bases between them. Per the germline V gene, CDR1 is MNHEY and CDR2 is SMNVEV (reference sequence). The CDR3 covers 15 residues. The CDR3 DNA is TGTGCCAGCAGTTTTGCTCAAACCCGGGAGGGAAGACTGTTTTTT. It encodes CASSFAQTREGRLFF.

The V gene is TRBV6-5, the J gene TRBJ2-7; the D gene is possibly TRBD2 (6 bases). V lost 5 bases and J lost 3, with 17 bases in between. CDR1 and CDR2 from the germline V gene are MNHEY and SVGAGI. This CDR3 has 15 amino acids. The CDR3 coding sequence is TGTGCCAGCAGTCCCCGGGACTCCCCCCTCTACGAGCAGTACTTC. Translation: CASSPRDSPLYEQYF.

J is TRBJ2-6 and V is TRBV2; 8 bases line up with TRBD1. The germline V gene has CDR1 SNHLY and CDR2 FYNNEI. The CDR3 spans 18 residues. V lost 9 bases to trimming and J lost 0 bases; unmatched junction nucleotides: 13. CDR3 DNA: TGTGCCAGAGGGGCCCGACAGGGGTGGGGCTCTGGGGCCAACGTCCTGACTTTC. Translation gives CARGARQGWGSGANVLTF.

The chain joins TRBV7-2 to TRBJ2-2; a possible D gene is TRBD2 (7 bases). Germline V lookup: CDR1 SGHTA, CDR2 FQGNSA. This CDR3 has 16 amino acids. V gave up 5 bases and J gave up 1 base, with 14 bases separating them. The CDR3 DNA reads TGTGCCAGCAGCCCTAACGGGGGGCGGAACACCGGGGAGCTGTTTTTT. Protein: CASSPNGGRNTGELFF.

This clone came up a few times. The rearrangement links TRBV7-2 to TRBJ2-7, with 9 bases matching TRBD1. CDR3 size: 15 residues. In germline, CDR1 is SGHTA, CDR2 FQGNSA. The J segment lost 6 bases and the V segment lost 1 base, leaving 7 bases of the junction unmatched. CDR3 sequence reads: CASSLDGTGIREQYF. The CDR3 DNA sequence: TGTGCCAGCAGCTTAGACGGGACAGGGATCCGCGAGCAGTACTTC.

J is TRBJ2-7 and V is TRBV6-4; D is possibly TRBD1 (6 bases). From germline, CDR1 is MRHNA and CDR2 SNTAGT. V lost 4 bases and J lost 6, with 13 bases in between. The CDR3 is made up of 13 amino acids. The CDR3 protein is CASSASRGGEQYF. CDR3 coding DNA: TGTGCCAGCAGTGCATCCAGGGGTGGCGAGCAGTACTTC.

The chain has TRBV9 and TRBJ1-2, with D perhaps matching TRBD1 (5 bases). Trimming took off 1 base at V and 2 bases at J, with 15 bases between the two ends. The CDR3 is 16 residues long. The germline gives CDR1 SGDLS, CDR2 YYNGEE. CDR3 DNA: TGTGCCAGCAGCGTAAGAGGGGAGGGGACGAACTATGGCTACACCTTC. It specifies CASSVRGEGTNYGYTF.

This clone was picked up one time. The V call is TRBV5-1, the J call TRBJ2-5; 7 bases match TRBD2. Trimming took 4 bases from V and 4 from J; bases not matched to a gene: 7. In germline, CDR1 is SGHRS, CDR2 YFSETQ. CDR3 length equals 14 residues. The CDR3 sequence is CASSGHGGSETQYF. CDR3 DNA sequence: TGCGCCAGCAGCGGCCACGGGGGGTCAGAGACCCAGTACTTC. Variable domain in full (rest from reference TRBV5-1 and TRBJ2-5): KAGVTQTPRYLIKTRGQQVTLSCSPISGHRSVSWYQQTPGQGLQFLFEYFSETQRNKGNFPGRFSGRQFSNSRSEMNVSTLELGDSALYLCASSGHGGSETQYFGPGTRLLVL.

The V call is TRBV6-4, the J call TRBJ2-7, with TRBD2 matching over 8 bases. V gave up 0 bases and J gave up 4 bases; unmatched junction bases: 14. The CDR3 is made up of 18 amino acids. CDR1 is MRHNA and CDR2 is SNTAGT in the germline V gene. This CDR3 reads CASSDSGALAGIKYEQYF. In DNA form, the CDR3 reads TGTGCCAGCAGTGACTCTGGGGCTCTAGCGGGTATTAAATACGAGCAGTACTTC.

CDR3 residues: CASRRGGINQPQHF. The CDR3 DNA is TGTGCCAGCAGGAGGGGGGGCATCAATCAGCCCCAGCATTTT. The chain links TRBV28 to TRBJ1-5; tentatively, D is TRBD1 (6 bases). V dropped 6 bases and J dropped 3 bases, with 12 bases sitting between them. This CDR3 comprises 14 residues. Germline lookup yields CDR1 MDHEN and CDR2 SYDVKM.

This clone was counted between two and nine times. The chain employs TRBV11-3 and TRBJ2-2, with D perhaps TRBD1 (5 bases). V shed 5 bases and J shed 3 bases, with 7 bases lying between them. Germline-derived CDR1 and CDR2 are SGHNT and YENEEA. This CDR3 contains 13 residues. Here the CDR3 DNA reads TGTGCCAGCAGCCCCAGGGACACCGGGGAGCTGTTTTTT. As protein: CASSPRDTGELFF.

The rearrangement links TRBV29-1 to TRBJ1-1; a possible D gene is TRBD1 (5 bases). The CDR3 consists of 12 residues. Trimming left V 4 bases short and J 1 base short, with 7 bases between. Germline V CDR1 and CDR2: SQVTM, ANQGSEA. The CDR3 protein is CSVGTGNTEAFF. The CDR3 nucleotides are TGCAGCGTTGGAACAGGGAACACTGAAGCTTTCTTT.

The chain carries TRBV6-5 and TRBJ1-2, with no clear D. Germline CDR1 is MNHEY and CDR2 is SVGAGI. With 6 bases removed from V and 6 bases from J, the gap between germline ends came to 14 bases. This CDR3 comprises 13 residues. The CDR3: CASRKTGKNGYTF. The CDR3, as DNA: TGTGCCAGCAGAAAAACCGGGAAGAATGGCTACACCTTC.

The rearrangement links TRBV7-8 to TRBJ1-5; tentatively, D is TRBD1 (6 bases). The CDR3 consists of 17 residues. Trimming left V 5 bases short and J 1 base short, with 18 bases between. Germline values: CDR1 SGHVS, CDR2 FQNEAQ. In DNA, the CDR3 is TGTGCCAGCAGCCCAACCGAACGAACAGGGAGCAATCAGCCCCAGCATTTT. This codes for CASSPTERTGSNQPQHF.

V usage is TRBV7-2 and J usage is TRBJ1-1; D is possibly TRBD1 (5 bases). Trimming took off 5 bases at V and 8 bases at J, with 18 bases between the two ends. There are 14 residues in the CDR3. From germline, CDR1 is SGHTA and CDR2 FQGNSA. This CDR3 reads CASSVKGVGGEAFF. The CDR3 DNA reads as TGTGCCAGCAGCGTTAAAGGGGTCGGGGGAGAAGCTTTCTTT.

The CDR3 reads CASSRNTDENTEAFF. The CDR3, as DNA: TGTGCCAGCTCACGTAATACAGACGAGAACACTGAAGCTTTCTTT. The chain is built from TRBV18 and TRBJ1-1; no firm D call. V was pared by 4 bases and J by 1 base, with 13 bases between. CDR1 is KGHSH, CDR2 LQKENI, per germline. This CDR3 has 15 amino acids.

The rearrangement joins TRBV6-1 to TRBJ2-5; TRBD2 matches at 12 bases. The CDR3 totals 13 residues. After removal of 6 bases from V and 4 bases from J, the junction contained 0 bases not matched to a gene. CDR1 and CDR2 (germline): MNHNS, SASEGT. The CDR3 is CASRGLAGETQYF. CDR3 coding DNA: TGTGCCAGCAGGGGACTAGCGGGAGAGACCCAGTACTTC.